Presented here are 10 T cell receptor beta chains from one specimen sequenced in a study of cytomegalovirus exposure and HLA in healthy donors. The table came from immunoSEQ multiplex PCR; TCRdb's copy has only in-frame clones and leaves some out. Among 100,000 to 150,000 clones listed, 89% were seen once. The sequencing sample was made of PBMCs. These receptors all come from a woman younger than 35 in good health and CMV-seronegative.

The gene calls are TRBV7-3 and TRBJ2-1; 9 bases are shared with TRBD1. The CDR3 runs 15 residues. CDR1 and CDR2 from the germline V gene are SGHTA and FQGTGA. With 1 base clipped from V and 4 bases from J, the junction kept 2 bases outside the gene matches. CDR3 protein: CASSLMGTGYNEQFF. The CDR3 DNA is TGTGCCAGCAGCTTAATGGGGACAGGGTACAATGAGCAGTTCTTC.

This chain connects TRBV6-5 to TRBJ2-7; 11 bases match TRBD1. The trim removed 2 bases at V and 2 bases at J, leaving 2 bases unmatched. Looked up from germline, CDR1 is MNHEY and CDR2 is SVGAGI. The CDR3 is 15 amino acids. Here the CDR3 reads CASSYRDRGTYEQYF. DNA of the CDR3: TGTGCCAGCAGTTACAGGGACAGGGGGACCTACGAGCAGTACTTC.

This rearrangement joins TRBV15 to TRBJ2-1, with 10 bases aligning to TRBD2. V was pared by 5 bases and J by 2 bases, with 6 bases of the junction left unmatched. CDR1 and CDR2 (germline): LNHNV, YYDKDF (reference sequence). The CDR3 has 16 residues. The CDR3: CATSRGLAGAYNEQFF. CDR3 coding DNA: TGTGCCACCAGCCGCGGTCTAGCGGGAGCCTACAATGAGCAGTTCTTC.

The chain uses TRBV28 and TRBJ2-7; 8 bases match TRBD1. Germline CDR1 and CDR2: MDHEN and SYDVKM. This CDR3 is built from 13 residues. Trimming cost V 8 bases and J 4 bases; bases outside gene matches: 7. In DNA form, the CDR3 reads TGTGCCAGCCTTGGACAGGGTACGTACGAGCAGTACTTC. Its protein product is CASLGQGTYEQYF.

The genes are TRBV28 and TRBJ1-2; tentative D call: TRBD1 (6 bases). Germline V gene lookup returns CDR1 MDHEN and CDR2 SYDVKM. Trimming removed 6 bases from V and 7 bases from J, with 15 bases in between. The CDR3 is 13 amino acids. CDR3 protein: CASRLQGGSGYTF. For the CDR3, the DNA is TGTGCCAGCAGGTTACAGGGAGGTTCTGGCTACACCTTC.

This clone was detected once. The J gene is TRBJ1-4, the V gene TRBV7-8; D is unclear. Germline V gene data show CDR1 as SGHVS and CDR2 as FQNEAQ. The CDR3 is made up of 15 amino acids. V lost 2 bases and J 0 bases, leaving 7 bases between the germline ends. The CDR3 DNA sequence: TGTGCCAGCAGCTTAAGCCAAGCAACTAATGAAAAACTGTTTTTT. It is translated as CASSLSQATNEKLFF.

The rearrangement uses TRBV5-1 and TRBJ2-2, with 7 nucleotides matching TRBD1. The V gene's germline CDR1 is SGHRS and CDR2 YFSETQ. The V segment lost 7 bases and the J segment 3 bases; nucleotides outside the gene matches: 12. This CDR3 comprises 16 residues. The DNA for the CDR3 is TGCGCCAGCGGGTCGAACAGGGGTCTCGACACCGGGGAGCTGTTTTTT. Its translation is CASGSNRGLDTGELFF.

V and J are TRBV6-5 and TRBJ2-1; unclear D gene. V lost 0 bases and J lost 10, with 4 bases in between. The V gene's germline CDR1 is MNHEY and CDR2 SVGAGI. The length of the CDR3 is 11 residues. CDR3 sequence reads: CASSYSAEQFF. The CDR3 region has the DNA TGTGCCAGCAGTTACTCAGCCGAGCAGTTCTTC.

CDR3 in amino acids: CASSLDRTPATDTQYF. Here the CDR3 DNA reads TGTGCCAGCAGCTTAGATCGGACTCCCGCCACAGATACGCAGTATTTT. The chain couples TRBV11-3 to TRBJ2-3, with D possibly matching TRBD2 (5 bases). The CDR3 extends over 16 amino acids. Trimming removed 0 bases from V and 2 bases from J, with 12 bases in between. Germline CDR1 reads SGHNT; CDR2 reads YENEEA.

The genes are TRBV5-6 and TRBJ2-7; 9 nucleotides line up with TRBD2. Looked up from germline, CDR1 is SGHDT and CDR2 is YYEEEE. J gave up 7 bases and V 6 bases, and 11 bases lay outside the gene matches. This CDR3 has 14 amino acids. The CDR3 here is CASTLSGRSREQYF. The CDR3 nucleotides read TGTGCCAGCACCCTTAGCGGGAGAAGTAGGGAGCAGTACTTC.